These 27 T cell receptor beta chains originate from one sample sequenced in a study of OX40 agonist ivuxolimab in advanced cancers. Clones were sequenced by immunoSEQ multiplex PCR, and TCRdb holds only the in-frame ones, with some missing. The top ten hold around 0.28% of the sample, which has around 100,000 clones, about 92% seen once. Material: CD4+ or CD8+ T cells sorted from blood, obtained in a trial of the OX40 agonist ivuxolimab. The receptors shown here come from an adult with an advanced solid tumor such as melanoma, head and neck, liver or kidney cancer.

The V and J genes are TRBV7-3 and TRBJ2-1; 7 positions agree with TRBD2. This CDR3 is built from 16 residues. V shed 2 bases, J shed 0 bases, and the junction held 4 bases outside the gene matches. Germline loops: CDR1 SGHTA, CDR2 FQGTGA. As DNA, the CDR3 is TGTGCCAGCAGCTTACAAGCGGGACTCTCCTACAATGAGCAGTTCTTC. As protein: CASSLQAGLSYNEQFF.

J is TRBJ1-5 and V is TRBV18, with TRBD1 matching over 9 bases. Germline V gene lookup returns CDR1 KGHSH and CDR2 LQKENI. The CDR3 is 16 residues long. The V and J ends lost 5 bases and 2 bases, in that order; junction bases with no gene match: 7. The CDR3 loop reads CASSSRTGAGNQPQHF. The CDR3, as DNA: TGTGCCAGCTCATCACGGACAGGGGCAGGCAATCAGCCCCAGCATTTT.

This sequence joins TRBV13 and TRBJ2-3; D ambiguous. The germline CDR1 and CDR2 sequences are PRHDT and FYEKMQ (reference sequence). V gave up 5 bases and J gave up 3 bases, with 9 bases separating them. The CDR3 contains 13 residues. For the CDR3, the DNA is TGTGCCAGCAGCCCGCCGGGTACAGATACGCAGTATTTT. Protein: CASSPPGTDTQYF.

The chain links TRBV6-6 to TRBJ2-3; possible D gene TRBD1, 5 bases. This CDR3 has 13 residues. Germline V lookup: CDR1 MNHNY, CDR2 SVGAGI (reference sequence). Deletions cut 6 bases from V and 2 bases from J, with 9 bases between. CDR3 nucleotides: TGTGCCAGCAGAGACAGTTTCACAGATACGCAGTATTTT. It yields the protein CASRDSFTDTQYF.

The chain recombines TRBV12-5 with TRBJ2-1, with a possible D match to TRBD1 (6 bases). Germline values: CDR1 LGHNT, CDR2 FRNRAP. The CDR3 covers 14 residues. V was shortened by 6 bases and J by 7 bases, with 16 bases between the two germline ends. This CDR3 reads CASGDRLTGNEQFF. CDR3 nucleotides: TGTGCTAGTGGGGACCGACTGACAGGAAATGAGCAGTTCTTC.

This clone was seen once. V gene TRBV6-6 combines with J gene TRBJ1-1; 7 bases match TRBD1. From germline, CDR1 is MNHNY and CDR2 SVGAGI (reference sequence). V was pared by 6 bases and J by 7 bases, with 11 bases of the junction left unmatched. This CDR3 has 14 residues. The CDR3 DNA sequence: TGTGCCAGCAGCTCCGTTCCCACAGGGGTTGAAGCTTTCTTT. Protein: CASSSVPTGVEAFF.

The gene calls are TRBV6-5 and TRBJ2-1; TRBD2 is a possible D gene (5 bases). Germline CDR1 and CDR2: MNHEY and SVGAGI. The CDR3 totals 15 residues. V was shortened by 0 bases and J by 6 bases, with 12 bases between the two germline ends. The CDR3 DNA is TGTGCCAGCAGTTACTCCTTTACTAGTCCCAATGAGCAGTTCTTC. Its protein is CASSYSFTSPNEQFF.

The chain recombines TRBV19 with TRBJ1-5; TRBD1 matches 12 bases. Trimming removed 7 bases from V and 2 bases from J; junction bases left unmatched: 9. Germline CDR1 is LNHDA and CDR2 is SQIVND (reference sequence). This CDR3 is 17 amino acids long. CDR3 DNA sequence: TGTGCCAGTATTCCGGGACAGGGGGCGCTGGGCAATCAGCCCCAGCATTTT. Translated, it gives CASIPGQGALGNQPQHF.

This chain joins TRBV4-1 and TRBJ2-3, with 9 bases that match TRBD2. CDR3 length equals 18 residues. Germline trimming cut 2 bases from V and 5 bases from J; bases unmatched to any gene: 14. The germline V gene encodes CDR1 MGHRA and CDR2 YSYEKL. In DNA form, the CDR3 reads TGCGCCAGCAGCCAATTGGGACCTGGCGGGGGGGCAATAGATACGCAGTATTTT. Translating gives CASSQLGPGGGAIDTQYF.

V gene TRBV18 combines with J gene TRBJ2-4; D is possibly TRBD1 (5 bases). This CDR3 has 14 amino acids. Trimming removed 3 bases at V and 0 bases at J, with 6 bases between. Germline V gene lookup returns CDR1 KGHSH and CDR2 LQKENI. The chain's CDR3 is CASSPDRAKNIQYF. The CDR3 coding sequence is TGTGCCAGCTCACCCGACAGAGCCAAAAACATTCAGTACTTC.

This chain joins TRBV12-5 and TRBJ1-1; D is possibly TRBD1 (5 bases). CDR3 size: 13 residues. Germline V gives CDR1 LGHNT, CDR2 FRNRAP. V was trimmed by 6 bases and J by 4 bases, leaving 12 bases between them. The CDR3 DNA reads TGTGCTAGTGGATCCCCCAGGGCCACTGAAGCTTTCTTT. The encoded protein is CASGSPRATEAFF.

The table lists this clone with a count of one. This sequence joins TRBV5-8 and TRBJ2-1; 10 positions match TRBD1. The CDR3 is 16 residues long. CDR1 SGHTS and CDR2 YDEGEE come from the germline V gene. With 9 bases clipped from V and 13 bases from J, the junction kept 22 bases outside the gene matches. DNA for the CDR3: TGTGCCATCATCTTTAGCCGACAGGGGGCACTCCCTCTCCAGTTCTTC. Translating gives CAIIFSRQGALPLQFF.

In nucleotides, the CDR3 is TGTGCCAGCAGCCCTATTTGGGGGGGCGCTCCCAACGAGCAGTACTTC. Translating it yields CASSPIWGGAPNEQYF. This chain uses TRBV2 with TRBJ2-7; possible D gene TRBD2, 7 bases. Trimming stripped 6 bases from V and 5 bases from J, with 23 bases between. Germline V gives CDR1 SNHLY, CDR2 FYNNEI. This CDR3 spans 16 amino acids. Full variable domain (remainder filled in from reference TRBV2 and TRBJ2-7): EPEVTQTPSHQVTQMGQEVILRCVPISNHLYFYWYRQILGQKVEFLVSFYNNEISEKSEIFDDQFSVERPDGSNFTLKIRSTKLEDSAMYFCASSPIWGGAPNEQYFGPGTRLTVT.

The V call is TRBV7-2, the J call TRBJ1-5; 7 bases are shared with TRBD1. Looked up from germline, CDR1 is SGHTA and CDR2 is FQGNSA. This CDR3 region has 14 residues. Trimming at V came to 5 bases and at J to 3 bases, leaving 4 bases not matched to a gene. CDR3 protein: CASSTGQNNQPQHF. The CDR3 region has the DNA TGTGCCAGCAGCACGGGACAGAACAATCAGCCCCAGCATTTT.

The CDR3 sequence is CASSPSAFSYNEQFF. The DNA for the CDR3 is TGTGCCAGCAGTCCTAGCGCCTTTTCCTACAATGAGCAGTTCTTC. J is TRBJ2-1 and V is TRBV27; D perhaps matches TRBD2 (6 bases). CDR1 is MNHEY, CDR2 SMNVEV, per germline (reference sequence). The CDR3 has 15 residues. The germline V and J ends were trimmed by 5 bases and 1 base, with 12 bases remaining between them.

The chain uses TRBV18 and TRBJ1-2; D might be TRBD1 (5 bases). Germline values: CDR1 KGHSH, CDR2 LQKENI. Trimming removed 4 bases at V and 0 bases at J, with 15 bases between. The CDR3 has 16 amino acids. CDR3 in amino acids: CASSLRDSETNYGYTF. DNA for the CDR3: TGTGCCAGCTCACTCCGCGACAGCGAGACTAACTATGGCTACACCTTC.

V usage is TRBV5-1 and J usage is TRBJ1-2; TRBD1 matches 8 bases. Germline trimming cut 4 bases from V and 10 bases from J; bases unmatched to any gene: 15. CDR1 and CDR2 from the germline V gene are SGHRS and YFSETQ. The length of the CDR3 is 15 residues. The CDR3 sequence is CASSPRGGTGSDYTF. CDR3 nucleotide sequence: TGCGCCAGCAGCCCCCGAGGGGGGACAGGATCTGACTACACCTTC.

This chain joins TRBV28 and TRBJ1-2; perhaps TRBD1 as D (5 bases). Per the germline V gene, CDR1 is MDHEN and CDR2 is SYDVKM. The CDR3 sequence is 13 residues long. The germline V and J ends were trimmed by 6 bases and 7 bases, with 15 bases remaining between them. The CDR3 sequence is CASRQSGASGYTF. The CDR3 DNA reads TGTGCCAGCAGACAATCCGGGGCGAGTGGCTACACCTTC.

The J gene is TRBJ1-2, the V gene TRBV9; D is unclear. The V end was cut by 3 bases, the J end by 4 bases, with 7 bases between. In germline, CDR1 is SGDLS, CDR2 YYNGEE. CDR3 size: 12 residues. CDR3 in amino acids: CASSGPTYGYTF. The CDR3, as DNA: TGTGCCAGCAGCGGGCCGACCTATGGCTACACCTTC. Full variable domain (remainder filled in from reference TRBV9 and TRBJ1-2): DSGVTQTPKHLITATGQRVTLRCSPRSGDLSVYWYQQSLDQGLQFLIQYYNGEERAKGNILERFSAQQFPDLHSELNLSSLELGDSALYFCASSGPTYGYTFGSGTRLTVV.

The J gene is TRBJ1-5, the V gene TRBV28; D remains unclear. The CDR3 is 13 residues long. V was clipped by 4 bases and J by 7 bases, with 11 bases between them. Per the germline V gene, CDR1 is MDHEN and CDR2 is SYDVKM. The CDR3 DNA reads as TGTGCCAGCAGTTCCCCCCCCGGCCAGCCCCAGCATTTT. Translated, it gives CASSSPPGQPQHF.

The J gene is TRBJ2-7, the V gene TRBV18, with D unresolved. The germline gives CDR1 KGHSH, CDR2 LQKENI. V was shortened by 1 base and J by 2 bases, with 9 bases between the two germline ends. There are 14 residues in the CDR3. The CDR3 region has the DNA TGTGCCAGCTCACCACTTGACGGCCCCTACGAGCAGTACTTC. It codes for CASSPLDGPYEQYF.

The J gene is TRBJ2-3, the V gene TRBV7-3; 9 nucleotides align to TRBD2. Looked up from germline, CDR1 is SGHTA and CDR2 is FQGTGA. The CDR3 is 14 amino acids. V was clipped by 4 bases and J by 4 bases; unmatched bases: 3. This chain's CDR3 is CASSSGLAADTQYF. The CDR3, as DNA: TGTGCCAGCAGCTCGGGACTAGCAGCAGATACGCAGTATTTT. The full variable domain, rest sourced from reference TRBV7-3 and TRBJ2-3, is GAGVSQTPSNKVTEKGKYVELRCDPISGHTALYWYRQSLGQGPEFLIYFQGTGAADDSGLPNDRFFAVRPEGSVSTLKIQRTERGDSAVYLCASSSGLAADTQYFGPGTRLTVL.

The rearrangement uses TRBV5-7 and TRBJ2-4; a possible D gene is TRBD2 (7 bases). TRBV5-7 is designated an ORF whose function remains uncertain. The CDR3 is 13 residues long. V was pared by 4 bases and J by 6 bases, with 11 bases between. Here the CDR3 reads CASSRGGVNIQYF. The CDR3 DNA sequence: TGTGCCAGCAGCCGAGGGGGGGTAAACATTCAGTACTTC.

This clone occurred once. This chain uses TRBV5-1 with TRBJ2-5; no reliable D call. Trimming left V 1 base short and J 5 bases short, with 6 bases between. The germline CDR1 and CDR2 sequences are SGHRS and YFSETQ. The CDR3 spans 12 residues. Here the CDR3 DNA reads TGCGCCAGCAGCTTGCCCGGGGAGACCCAGTACTTC. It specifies CASSLPGETQYF.

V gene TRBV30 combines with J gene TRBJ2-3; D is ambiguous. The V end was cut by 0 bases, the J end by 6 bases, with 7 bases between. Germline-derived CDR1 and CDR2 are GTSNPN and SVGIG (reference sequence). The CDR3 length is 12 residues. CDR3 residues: CAWSVFRDTQYF. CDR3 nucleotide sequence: TGTGCCTGGAGTGTTTTTAGGGATACGCAGTATTTT.

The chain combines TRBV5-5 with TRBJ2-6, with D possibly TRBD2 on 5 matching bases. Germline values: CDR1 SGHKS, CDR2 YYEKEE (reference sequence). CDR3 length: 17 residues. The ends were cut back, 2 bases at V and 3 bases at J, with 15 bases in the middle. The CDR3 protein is CASSFRTGVIGANVLTF. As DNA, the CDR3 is TGTGCCAGCAGCTTTCGGACCGGGGTTATTGGGGCCAACGTCCTGACTTTC.

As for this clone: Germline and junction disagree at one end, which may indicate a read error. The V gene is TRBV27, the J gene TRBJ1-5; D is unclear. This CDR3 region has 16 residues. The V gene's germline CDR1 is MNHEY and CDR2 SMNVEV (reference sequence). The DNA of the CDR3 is TGTGCCAGCAGTTTACACCACCGCGGGGTCAATCAGCCCCGGCATTTT. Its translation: CASSLHHRGVNQPRHF.